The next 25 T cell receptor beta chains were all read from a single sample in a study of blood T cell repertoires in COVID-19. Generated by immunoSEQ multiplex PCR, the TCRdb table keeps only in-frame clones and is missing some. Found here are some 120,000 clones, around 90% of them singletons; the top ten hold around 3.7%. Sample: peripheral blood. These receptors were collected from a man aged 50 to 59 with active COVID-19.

CDR3 sequence (DNA): TGCGCCAGCAGCCCCAGGGCCGCAACTAATGAAAAACTGTTTTTT. Its translation is CASSPRAATNEKLFF. This chain joins TRBV4-1 and TRBJ1-4; possibly TRBD1 for D (5 bases). The V end lost 4 bases, the J end lost 0 bases, and 9 bases lay between the germline ends. CDR3 length: 15 amino acids. Germline CDR1 and CDR2: MGHRA and YSYEKL.

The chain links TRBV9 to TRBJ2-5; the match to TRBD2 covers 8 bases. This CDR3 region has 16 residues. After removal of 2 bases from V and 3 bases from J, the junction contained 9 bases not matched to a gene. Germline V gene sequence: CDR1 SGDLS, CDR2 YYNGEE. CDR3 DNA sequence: TGTGCCAGCAGCGTCGCCACCGGGGGGGAAAAAGAGACCCAGTACTTC. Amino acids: CASSVATGGEKETQYF.

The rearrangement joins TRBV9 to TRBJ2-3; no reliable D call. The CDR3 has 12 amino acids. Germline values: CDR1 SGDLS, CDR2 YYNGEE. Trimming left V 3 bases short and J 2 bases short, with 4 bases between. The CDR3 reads CASSALTDTQYF. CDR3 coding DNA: TGTGCCAGCAGCGCCCTCACAGATACGCAGTATTTT.

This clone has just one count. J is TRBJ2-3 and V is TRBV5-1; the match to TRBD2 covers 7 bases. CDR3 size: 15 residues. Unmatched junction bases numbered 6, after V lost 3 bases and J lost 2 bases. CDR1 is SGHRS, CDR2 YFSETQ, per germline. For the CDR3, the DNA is TGCGCCAGCAGCTCAGCGGGACTCTCCACAGATACGCAGTATTTT. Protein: CASSSAGLSTDTQYF.

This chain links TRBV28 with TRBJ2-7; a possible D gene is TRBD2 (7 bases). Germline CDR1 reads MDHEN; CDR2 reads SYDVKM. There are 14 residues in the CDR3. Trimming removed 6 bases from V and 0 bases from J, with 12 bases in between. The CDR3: CASSVRGASYEQYF. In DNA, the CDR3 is TGTGCCAGCAGCGTCCGGGGGGCCTCCTACGAGCAGTACTTC.

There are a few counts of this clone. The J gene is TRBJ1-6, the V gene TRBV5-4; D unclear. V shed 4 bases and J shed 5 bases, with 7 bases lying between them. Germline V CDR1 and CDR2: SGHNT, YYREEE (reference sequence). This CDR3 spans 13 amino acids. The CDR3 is CASSQTDNSPLHF. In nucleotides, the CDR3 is TGTGCCAGCAGCCAAACAGATAATTCACCCCTCCACTTT.

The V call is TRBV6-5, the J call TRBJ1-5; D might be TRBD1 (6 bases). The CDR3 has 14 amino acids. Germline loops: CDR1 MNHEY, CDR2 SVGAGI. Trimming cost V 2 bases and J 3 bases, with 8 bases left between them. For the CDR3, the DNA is TGTGCCAGCAGTTACGGGGGCCCCAATCAGCCCCAGCATTTT. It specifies CASSYGGPNQPQHF.

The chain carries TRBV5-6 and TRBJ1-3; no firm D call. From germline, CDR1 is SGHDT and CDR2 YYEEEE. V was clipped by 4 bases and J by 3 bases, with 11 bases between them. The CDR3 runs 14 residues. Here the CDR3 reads CASSLLSGGNTIYF. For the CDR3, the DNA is TGTGCCAGCAGCCTATTGTCGGGTGGAAACACCATATATTTT.

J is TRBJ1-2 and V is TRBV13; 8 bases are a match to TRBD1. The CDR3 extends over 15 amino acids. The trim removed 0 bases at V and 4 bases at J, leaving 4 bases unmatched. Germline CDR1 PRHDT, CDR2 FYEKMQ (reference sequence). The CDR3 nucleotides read TGTGCCAGCAGCTTAGGAGGACAGGGTGTCTATGGCTACACCTTC. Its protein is CASSLGGQGVYGYTF.

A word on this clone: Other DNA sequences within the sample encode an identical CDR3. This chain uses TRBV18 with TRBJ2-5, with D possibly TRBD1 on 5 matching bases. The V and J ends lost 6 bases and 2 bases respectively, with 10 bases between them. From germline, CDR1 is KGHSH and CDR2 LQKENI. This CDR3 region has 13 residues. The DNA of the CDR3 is TGTGCCAGCTCCGTGGGGCAGCAAGAGACCCAGTACTTC. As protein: CASSVGQQETQYF. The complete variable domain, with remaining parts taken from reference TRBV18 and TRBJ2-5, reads NAGVMQNPRHLVRRRGQEARLRCSPMKGHSHVYWYRQLPEEGLKFMVYLQKENIIDESGMPKERFSAEFPKEGPSILRIQQVVRGDSAAYFCASSVGQQETQYFGPGTRLLVL.

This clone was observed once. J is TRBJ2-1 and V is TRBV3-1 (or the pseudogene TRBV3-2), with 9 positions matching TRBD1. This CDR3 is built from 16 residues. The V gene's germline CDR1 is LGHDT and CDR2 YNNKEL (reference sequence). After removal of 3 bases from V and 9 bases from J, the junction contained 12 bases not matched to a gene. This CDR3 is CASSQRSGQGTVEQFF. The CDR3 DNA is TGTGCCAGCAGCCAGCGAAGTGGACAGGGGACGGTTGAGCAGTTCTTC.

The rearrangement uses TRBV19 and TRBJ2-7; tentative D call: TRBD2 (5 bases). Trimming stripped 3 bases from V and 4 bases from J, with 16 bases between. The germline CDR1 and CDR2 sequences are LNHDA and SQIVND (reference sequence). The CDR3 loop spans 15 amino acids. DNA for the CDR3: TGTGCCAGTAGTATGAGGGCAGGAAGGCAATACGAGCAGTACTTC. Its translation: CASSMRAGRQYEQYF.

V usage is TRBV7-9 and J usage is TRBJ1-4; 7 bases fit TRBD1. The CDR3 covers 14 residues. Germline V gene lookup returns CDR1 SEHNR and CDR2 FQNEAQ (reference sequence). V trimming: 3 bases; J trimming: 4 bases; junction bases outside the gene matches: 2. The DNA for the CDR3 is TGTGCCAGCAGCTTGCCAGGGGGTAATGAAAAACTGTTTTTT. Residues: CASSLPGGNEKLFF. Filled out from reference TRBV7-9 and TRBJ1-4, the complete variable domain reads DTGVSQNPRHKITKRGQNVTFRCDPISEHNRLYWYRQTLGQGPEFLTYFQNEAQLEKSRLLSDRFSAERPKGSFSTLEIQRTEQGDSAMYLCASSLPGGNEKLFFGSGTQLSVL.

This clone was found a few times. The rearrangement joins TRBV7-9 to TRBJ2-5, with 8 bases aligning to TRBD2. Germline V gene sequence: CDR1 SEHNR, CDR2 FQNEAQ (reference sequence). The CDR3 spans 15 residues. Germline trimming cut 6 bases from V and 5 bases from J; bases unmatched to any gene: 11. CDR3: CASREVRTSRETQYF. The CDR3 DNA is TGTGCCAGCAGGGAGGTCCGGACTAGCCGTGAGACCCAGTACTTC.

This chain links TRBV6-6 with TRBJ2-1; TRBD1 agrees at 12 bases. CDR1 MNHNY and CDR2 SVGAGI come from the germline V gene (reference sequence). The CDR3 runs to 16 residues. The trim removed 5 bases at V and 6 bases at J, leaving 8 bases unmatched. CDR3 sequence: CASSKPGQGALNEQFF. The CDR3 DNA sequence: TGTGCCAGCAGTAAACCGGGACAGGGGGCACTCAATGAGCAGTTCTTC.

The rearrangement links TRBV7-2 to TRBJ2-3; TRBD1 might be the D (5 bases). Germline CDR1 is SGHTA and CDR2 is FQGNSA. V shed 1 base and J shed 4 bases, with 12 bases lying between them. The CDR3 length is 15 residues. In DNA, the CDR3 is TGTGCCAGCAGCTTAGGATGGGTAGGGGCAGATACGCAGTATTTT. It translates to CASSLGWVGADTQYF.

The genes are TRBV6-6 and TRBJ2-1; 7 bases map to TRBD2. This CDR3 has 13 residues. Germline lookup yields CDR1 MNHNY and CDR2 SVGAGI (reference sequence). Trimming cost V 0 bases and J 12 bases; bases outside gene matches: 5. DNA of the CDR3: TGTGCCAGCAGTTACTCGGCTAGCGGTATGCAGTTCTTC. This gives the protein CASSYSASGMQFF.

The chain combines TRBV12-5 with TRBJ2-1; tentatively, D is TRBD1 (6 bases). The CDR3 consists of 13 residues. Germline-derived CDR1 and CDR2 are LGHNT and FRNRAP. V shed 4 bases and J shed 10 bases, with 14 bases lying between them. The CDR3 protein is CASGSSGVREQFF. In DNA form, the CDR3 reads TGTGCTAGTGGTTCATCAGGGGTCCGGGAGCAGTTCTTC.

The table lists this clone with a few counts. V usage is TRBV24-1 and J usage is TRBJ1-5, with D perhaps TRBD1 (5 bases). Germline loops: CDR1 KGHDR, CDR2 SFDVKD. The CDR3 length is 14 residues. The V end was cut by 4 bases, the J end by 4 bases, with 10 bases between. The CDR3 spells CATSERGLNQPQHF. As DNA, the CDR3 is TGTGCCACCAGTGAGCGGGGACTGAATCAGCCCCAGCATTTT.

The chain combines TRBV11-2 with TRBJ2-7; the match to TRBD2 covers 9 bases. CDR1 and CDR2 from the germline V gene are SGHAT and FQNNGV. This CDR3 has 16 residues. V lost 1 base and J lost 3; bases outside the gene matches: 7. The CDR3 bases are TGTGCCAGCAGCTTAGGTGGAGCGGGAGGAGTCTACGAGCAGTACGTC. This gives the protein CASSLGGAGGVYEQYV.

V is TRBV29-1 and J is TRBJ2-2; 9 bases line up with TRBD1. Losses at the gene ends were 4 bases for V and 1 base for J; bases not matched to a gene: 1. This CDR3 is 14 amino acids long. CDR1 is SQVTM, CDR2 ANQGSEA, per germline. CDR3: CSVATGGNTGELFF. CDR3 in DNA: TGCAGCGTTGCGACAGGGGGGAACACCGGGGAGCTGTTTTTT.

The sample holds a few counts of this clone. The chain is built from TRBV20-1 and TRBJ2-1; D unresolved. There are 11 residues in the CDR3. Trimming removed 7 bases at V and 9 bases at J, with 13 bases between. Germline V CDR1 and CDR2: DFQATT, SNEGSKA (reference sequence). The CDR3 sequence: CSGESASEQFF. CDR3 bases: TGCAGTGGAGAATCCGCGTCTGAGCAGTTCTTC.

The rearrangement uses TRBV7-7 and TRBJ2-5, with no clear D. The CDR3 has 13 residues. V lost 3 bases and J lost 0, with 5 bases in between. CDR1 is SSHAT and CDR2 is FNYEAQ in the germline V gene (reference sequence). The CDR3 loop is CASSFGNQETQYF. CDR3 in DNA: TGTGCCAGCAGCTTTGGCAACCAAGAGACCCAGTACTTC.

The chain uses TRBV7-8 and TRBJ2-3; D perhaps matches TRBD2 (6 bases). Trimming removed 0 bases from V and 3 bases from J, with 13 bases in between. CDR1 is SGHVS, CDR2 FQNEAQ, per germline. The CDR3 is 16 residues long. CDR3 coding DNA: TGTGCCAGCAGCTTAGCTCTGCTAGCGAGGACAGATACGCAGTATTTT. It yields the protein CASSLALLARTDTQYF. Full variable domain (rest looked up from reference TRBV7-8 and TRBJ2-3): GAGVSQSPRYKVAKRGQDVALRCDPISGHVSLFWYQQALGQGPEFLTYFQNEAQLDKSGLPSDRFFAERPEGSVSTLKIQRTQQEDSAVYLCASSLALLARTDTQYFGPGTRLTVL.

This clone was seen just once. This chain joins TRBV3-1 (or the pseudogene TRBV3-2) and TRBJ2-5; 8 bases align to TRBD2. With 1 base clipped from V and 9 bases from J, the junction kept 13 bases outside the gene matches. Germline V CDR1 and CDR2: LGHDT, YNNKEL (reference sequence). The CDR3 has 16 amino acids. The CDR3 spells CASSQGSGGQATAQYF. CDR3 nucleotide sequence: TGTGCCAGCAGCCAAGGAAGCGGGGGCCAGGCGACGGCCCAGTACTTC.